This entry concerns a single T cell receptor beta chain. The antigen it binds to is not known. Base qualities are not recorded, but no much larger clone differs from it by a single base. CEF-cultured naive and memory CD4+ T cell DNA received survey-level immunoSEQ TCR-beta sequencing. The published analysis was carried out like this. During preprocessing, nonproductive sequences were removed, as were CDR3s that did not start with C, did not end with F or W, or were shorter than 7 amino acids. The MANAFEST web app identified antigen-specific clonotypes based on expansion compared with the reference and other culture wells. A clone was considered positive if significant expansion relative to the reference culture was observed in 2 of 3 replicate wells at an FDR below 0.05. To be called positive, a clone also had to show significant expansion compared with every other tandem well and an odds ratio greater than 5. Cultured and uncultured naive and memory CD4+ repertoires were searched for previously identified spike- and CEF-reactive CDR3s. CDR3 homology was measured as pairwise Levenshtein distance, computed with the stringdist R package after trimming three terminal residues from each end. This is the immuneACCESS table as TCRdb keeps it, with only in-frame sequences that have V and J called. A part of the clones is gone; compared with another copy, unresolved V genes explain less than half, and the rest is unexplained. D and trimming come from the DNA, and the V and J calls and clone size come from that table. This sample lists 36,000 or so clones; 77% were detected once. The ten largest clonotypes hold 2.8% of the sample.

The data are from a study of CD4 T cells in relation to SARS-CoV-2 and coronaviruses (dated by TCRdb to 2020 to 2022). About the study as a whole: In the ViraFEST assay, PBMCs were cultured with antigen for 10 days, after which TCR beta CDR3s were sequenced to identify antigen-specific clonal expansions. The approximately 12 convalescent patients included 8 males and 4 females; two subjects were Hispanic. For other donors in the study, expansion assays were sequenced with a different, Illumina-based TCR-beta assay. Patient-derived lymphoblastoid cell lines were used to map the HLA restriction of shared crossreactive spike epitopes. The Adaptive Biotechnologies TCR-sequencing kit was used for samples from a few pre-COVID donors and for the naive versus memory experiments, whereas the other data were Illumina-based. At the level of individual TCR clonotypes, the study evaluated whether memory CD4+ T cells crossreact between the spike proteins of SARS-CoV-2 and those of common cold coronaviruses. Across all 12 patients in the full convalescent cohort, ages ranged from about 21 to 80 years, with a median of 38. The paper's findings and limits, for the study overall: In roughly 60% of donors, memory CD4+ clonotypes turned up that crossrecognized SARS-CoV-2 and at least one common cold coronavirus spike. Small numbers of patients and of tested TCRs were a limitation of the study. Pre-pandemic and post-infection samples were not both contributed by any donor, so tracing of the source of pre-existing responses was limited. Crossreactivity analysis was centred on spike protein, so crossreactivity against other viral proteins was not assessed. Sequencing naive versus memory cells indicated that the assay picks up memory recall responses, not primary responses primed during culture. Significantly weaker SARS-CoV-2-driven expansion was shown by crossreactive clones than by monoreactive clones, consistent with antigenic imprinting.

Sequences MGHRA (CDR1) and YSYEKL (CDR2) are obtained from the germline V gene. The CDR3 sequence holds 15 residues, the cysteine and phenylalanine included. The CDR3 DNA has 45 bases and is translated from base 1. Between the V and J ends, shortened by 4 bases and 3 bases respectively, the junction contains 13 bases. To separate naive from memory CD4+ T cells, cryopreserved PBMCs first underwent CD4 enrichment and then EasySep naive CD4+ T cell enrichment. For less than twelve days, sorted naive or memory CD4+ T cells (about 10^5) were cultured at a 1:1 ratio with T cell-depleted PBMCs and CEF peptides. Each peptide culture condition was generally run in triplicate replicate wells. Ficoll-Paque PLUS gradient centrifugation was used to isolate PBMCs from either whole blood or leukapheresis product. The PBMCs went either fresh into the expansion assay or into cryopreservation at -140 degrees C. The QIAamp Micro DNA Kit was used to extract genomic DNA from the CD4+ T cells.

The sequenced sample was memory CD4+ T cells from PBMCs, cultured in vitro. The label giving this sample's cell subset or site can be read as: memory (non-naive) CD4+ T cells. The V gene is TRBV4-1 and the J gene is TRBJ1-3; 5 matching bases give a weak D call of TRBD1. The receptor's source is an adult with COVID-19. Here the CDR3 is given as CASSRLGESGNTIYF. Read as DNA, the sequence is TGCGCCAGCAGCCGGCTAGGGGAAAGTGGAAACACCATATATTTT.